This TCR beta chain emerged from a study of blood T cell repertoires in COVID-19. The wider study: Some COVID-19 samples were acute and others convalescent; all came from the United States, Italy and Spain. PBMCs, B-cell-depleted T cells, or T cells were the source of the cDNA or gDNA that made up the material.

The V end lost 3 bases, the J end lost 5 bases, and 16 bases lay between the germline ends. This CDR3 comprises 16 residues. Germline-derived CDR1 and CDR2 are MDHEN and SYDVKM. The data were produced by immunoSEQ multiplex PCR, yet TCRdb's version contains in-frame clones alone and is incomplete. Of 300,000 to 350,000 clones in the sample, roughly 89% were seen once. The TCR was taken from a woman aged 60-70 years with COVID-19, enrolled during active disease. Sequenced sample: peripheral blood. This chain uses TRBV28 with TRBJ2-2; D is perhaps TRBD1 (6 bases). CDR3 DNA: TGTGCCAGCAGTTTTAGGAGCAGGGGAGAAACCGGGGAGCTGTTTTTT. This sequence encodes CASSFRSRGETGELFF.